Included here is one TCR beta chain sequence, with context. Antigen: not known. TCRbeta library preparation incorporated unique molecular identifiers. Each CDR3 protein gets one entry after TCRdb re-called the PCR reads with MiXCR. This table has fewer than 750,000 distinct CDR3 sequences, roughly a quarter appearing once. The record originates from a study of T-cell reconstitution after alpha-beta-depleted transplantation in children. Study outcomes and limitations: Expanded clones from the graft, numbering several hundred, reportedly supplied alpha-beta T cells about two months after transplant. At one year after transplant, newly produced T cells mostly accounted for T-cell counts and diversity.

The CDR3 covers 17 residues. The germline gives CDR1 SGHNT, CDR2 YYREEE (reference sequence). The V and J ends lost 2 bases and 1 base respectively, with 19 bases between them. The clonotype originates from a boy younger than two with Wiskott-Aldrich syndrome, due to receive a stem cell transplant. V gene TRBV5-4 combines with J gene TRBJ2-7; possibly TRBD1 for D (5 bases). Material: PBMCs, obtained before TCRalphabeta/CD19-depleted stem cell transplant. The CDR3 bases are TGTGCCAGCAGCTTTTTCCATATTCAGGGTAAATCCTACGAGCAGTACTTC. Protein product: CASSFFHIQGKSYEQYF.